This T cell receptor beta chain was sequenced during a study of shared clonotypes between healthy human individuals. Sequenced by immunoSEQ multiplex PCR; TCRdb stores in-frame clones only, minus some. Among millions of clones listed, 90% to 95% were seen once. The V end was cut by 0 bases, the J end by 9 bases, with 15 bases between. The CDR3 runs 14 residues. Looked up from germline, CDR1 is SGHRS and CDR2 is YFSETQ. The chain combines TRBV5-1 with TRBJ1-2; D unclear. Sequencing used naive CD4+ T cells sorted from blood. Subset indicated: CD45RA+ positively selected. The clonotype comes from a man between 18 and 29 years old in good health. The DNA for the CDR3 is TGCGCCAGCAGCTTGGGGCCGGGGTTATATAGCTACACCTTC. Its translation is CASSLGPGLYSYTF.